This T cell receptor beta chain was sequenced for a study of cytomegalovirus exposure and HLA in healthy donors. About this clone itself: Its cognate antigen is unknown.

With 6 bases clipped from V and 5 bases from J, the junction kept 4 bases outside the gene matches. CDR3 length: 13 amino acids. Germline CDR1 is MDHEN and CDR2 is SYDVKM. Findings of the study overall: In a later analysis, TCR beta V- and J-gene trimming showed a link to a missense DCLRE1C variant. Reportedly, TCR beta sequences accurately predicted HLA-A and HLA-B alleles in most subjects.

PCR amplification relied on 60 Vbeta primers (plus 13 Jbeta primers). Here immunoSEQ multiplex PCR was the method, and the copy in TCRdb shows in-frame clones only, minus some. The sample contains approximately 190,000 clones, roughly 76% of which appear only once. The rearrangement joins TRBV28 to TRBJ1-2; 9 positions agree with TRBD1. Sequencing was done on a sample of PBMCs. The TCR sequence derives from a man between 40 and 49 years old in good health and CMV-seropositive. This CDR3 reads CASSWDRDYGYTF. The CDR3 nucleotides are TGTGCCAGCAGCTGGGACAGGGATTATGGCTACACCTTC.